The sample holds many counts of the clone carrying this T cell receptor beta chain. These data belong to a study of low-dose radiotherapy and immunotherapy resistance in tumors. Study information: Every two weeks, the protocol called for intravenous cyclophosphamide at 200 mg/m2. It was given one day before each radiation and immunotherapy administration. A daily 300 mg dose of oral aspirin was taken by patients for four cycles from cycle 1 day 1.

Documented time point: after trial treatment. Documented treatment: LDRT plus nivolumab, ipilimumab, low-dose cyclophosphamide and aspirin (RACIN trial). Donors received nivolumab, ipilimumab, aspirin, low-dose cyclophosphamide and low-dose radiotherapy. This CDR3 is 15 amino acids long. Per germline, CDR1 GTSNPN and CDR2 SVGIG (reference sequence). V shed 3 bases and J shed 0 bases, with 12 bases lying between them. Primers targeting TRAV and TRBV primed first-strand cDNA, covering alpha and beta chains. TCRs underwent 20 PCR cycles of amplification with a constant-region primer and V-primer adapter. TCRdb re-called the reads with MiXCR, one entry per CDR3 protein. This sample has nearly 60,000 distinct CDR3 sequences, with 20% to 25% found just once.

The chain carries TRBV30 and TRBJ2-1; D is uncertain. The specimen comprised PBMCs, sampled after low-dose radiotherapy plus immunotherapy. This receptor was obtained from a male donor with prostate cancer. The CDR3 protein is CAWSRMWGSYNEQFF. The CDR3 region has the DNA TGTGCCTGGAGCCGGATGTGGGGCTCCTACAATGAGCAGTTCTTC.